This T cell receptor (beta chain) was recorded in a study of cytomegalovirus exposure and HLA in healthy donors. Regarding the study as a whole: Cytomegalovirus-associated status was assigned to approximately 160 TCR beta chains.

Comments on this clone: As yet, its antigen is unknown.

The CDR3 runs to 13 residues. This PCR relied on a set of 60 Vbeta primers and 13 Jbeta primers. The repertoire was sequenced with immunoSEQ multiplex PCR; TCRdb's copy has only in-frame clones and lacks some. This table holds about 140,000 clones, roughly 9.8% found once. This TCR derives from a middle-aged man in good health and CMV-seronegative. The chain combines TRBV21-1 with TRBJ2-7; no DNA check was done on the table's D call, TRBD1. TRBV21-1 has pseudogene status. Sequenced material: PBMCs. Here the CDR3 reads CASDTGGSYEQYF. The CDR3, as DNA: TGTGCCAGCGACACAGGGGGCTCCTACGAGCAGTACTTC.